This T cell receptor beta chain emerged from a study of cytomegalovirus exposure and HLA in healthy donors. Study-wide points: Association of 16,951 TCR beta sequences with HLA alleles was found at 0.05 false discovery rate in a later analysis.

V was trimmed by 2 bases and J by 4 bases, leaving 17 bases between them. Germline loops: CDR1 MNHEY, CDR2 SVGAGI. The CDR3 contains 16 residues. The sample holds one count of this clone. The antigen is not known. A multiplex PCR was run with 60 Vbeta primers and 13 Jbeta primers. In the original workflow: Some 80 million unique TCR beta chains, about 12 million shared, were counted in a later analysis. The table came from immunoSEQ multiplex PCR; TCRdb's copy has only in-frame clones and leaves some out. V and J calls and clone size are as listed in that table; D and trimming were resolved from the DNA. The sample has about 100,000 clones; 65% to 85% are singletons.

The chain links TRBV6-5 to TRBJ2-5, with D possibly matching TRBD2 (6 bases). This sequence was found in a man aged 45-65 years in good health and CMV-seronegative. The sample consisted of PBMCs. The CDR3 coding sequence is TGTGCCAGCAGTTACGGGGGACTTCGGGACGGAGAGACCCAGTACTTC. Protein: CASSYGGLRDGETQYF.